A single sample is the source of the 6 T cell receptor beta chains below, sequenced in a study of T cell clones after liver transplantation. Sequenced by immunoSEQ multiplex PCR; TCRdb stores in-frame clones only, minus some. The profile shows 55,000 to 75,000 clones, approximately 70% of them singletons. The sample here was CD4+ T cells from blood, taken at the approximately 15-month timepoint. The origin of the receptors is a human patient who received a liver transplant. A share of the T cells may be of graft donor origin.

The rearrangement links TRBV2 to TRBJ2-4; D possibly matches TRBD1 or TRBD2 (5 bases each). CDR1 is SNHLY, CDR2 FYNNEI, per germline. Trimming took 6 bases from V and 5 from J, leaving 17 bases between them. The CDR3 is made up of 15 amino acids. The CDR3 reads CASRLLWGLENIQYF. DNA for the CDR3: TGTGCCAGCAGATTACTATGGGGGTTGGAAAACATTCAGTACTTC. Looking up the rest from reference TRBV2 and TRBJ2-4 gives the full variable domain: EPEVTQTPSHQVTQMGQEVILRCVPISNHLYFYWYRQILGQKVEFLVSFYNNEISEKSEIFDDQFSVERPDGSNFTLKIRSTKLEDSAMYFCASRLLWGLENIQYFGAGTRLSVL.

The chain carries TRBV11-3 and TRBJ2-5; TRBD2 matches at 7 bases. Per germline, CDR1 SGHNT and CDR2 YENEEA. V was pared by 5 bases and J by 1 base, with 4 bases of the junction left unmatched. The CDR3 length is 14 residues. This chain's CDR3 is CASSPGLVQETQYF. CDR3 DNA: TGTGCCAGCAGCCCCGGACTAGTCCAAGAGACCCAGTACTTC.

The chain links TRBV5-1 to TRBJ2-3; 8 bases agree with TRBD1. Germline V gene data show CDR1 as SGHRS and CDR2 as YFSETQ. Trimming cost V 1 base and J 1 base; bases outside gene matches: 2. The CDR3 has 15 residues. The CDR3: CASSLPGQGTDTQYF. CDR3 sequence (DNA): TGCGCCAGCAGCTTGCCGGGACAGGGCACAGATACGCAGTATTTT. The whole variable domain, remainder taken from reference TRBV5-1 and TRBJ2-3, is KAGVTQTPRYLIKTRGQQVTLSCSPISGHRSVSWYQQTPGQGLQFLFEYFSETQRNKGNFPGRFSGRQFSNSRSEMNVSTLELGDSALYLCASSLPGQGTDTQYFGPGTRLTVL.

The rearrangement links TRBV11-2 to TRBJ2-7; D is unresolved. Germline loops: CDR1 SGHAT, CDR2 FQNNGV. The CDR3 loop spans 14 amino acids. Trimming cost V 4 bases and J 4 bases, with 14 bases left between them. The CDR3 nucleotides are TGTGCCAGCAGCTCCAACCCCCCTCGTTACGAGCAGTACGTC. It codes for CASSSNPPRYEQYV.

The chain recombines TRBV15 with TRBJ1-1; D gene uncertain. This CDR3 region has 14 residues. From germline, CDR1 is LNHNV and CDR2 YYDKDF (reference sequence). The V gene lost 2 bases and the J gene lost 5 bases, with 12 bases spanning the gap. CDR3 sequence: CATSRSPLGTEAFF. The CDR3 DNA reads TGTGCCACCAGCAGATCCCCTTTAGGGACTGAAGCTTTCTTT.

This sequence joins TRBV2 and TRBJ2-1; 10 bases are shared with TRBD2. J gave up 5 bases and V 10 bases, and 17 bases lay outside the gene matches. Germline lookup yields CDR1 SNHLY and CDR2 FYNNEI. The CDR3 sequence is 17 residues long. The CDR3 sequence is CATIKRLAGQPNNEQFF. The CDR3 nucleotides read TGTGCCACGATAAAACGACTAGCGGGTCAGCCCAACAATGAGCAGTTCTTC.